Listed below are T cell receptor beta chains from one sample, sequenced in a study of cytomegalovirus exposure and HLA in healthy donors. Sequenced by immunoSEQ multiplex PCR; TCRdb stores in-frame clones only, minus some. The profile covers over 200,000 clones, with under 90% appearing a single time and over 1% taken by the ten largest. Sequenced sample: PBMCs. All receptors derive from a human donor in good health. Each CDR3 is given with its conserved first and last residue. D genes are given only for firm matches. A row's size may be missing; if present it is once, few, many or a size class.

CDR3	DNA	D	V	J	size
CASSSERTGERQYF	TGTGCCAGCAGTTCGGAAAGGACAGGGGAGAGGCAGTACTTC	TRBD1	TRBV6-6	TRBJ2-7	NA
CASSLAPGQGGSKLFF	TGTGCCAGCAGCTTAGCGCCGGGACAGGGTGGTTCGAAACTGTTTTTT	TRBD1	TRBV11-2	TRBJ1-4	NA
CASSQQVDSNQPQHF	TGTGCCAGCAGCCAGCAGGTCGATAGCAATCAGCCCCAGCATTTT	NA	TRBV4-2	TRBJ1-5	NA
CAISARSFLAESYEQYF	TGTGCCATCAGCGCCCGATCCTTTCTAGCGGAGTCCTACGAGCAGTACTTC	TRBD2	TRBV10-3	TRBJ2-7	NA
CSIRQGFSTDTQYF	TGCAGCATTCGACAGGGCTTTAGCACAGATACGCAGTATTTT	TRBD1	TRBV29-1	TRBJ2-3	NA
CASSFTVNTEAFF	TGTGCCAGCAGCTTTACAGTGAACACTGAAGCTTTCTTT	NA	TRBV7-9	TRBJ1-1	NA
CASSTRLAGLSDTQYF	TGTGCCAGCAGCACCAGACTAGCGGGATTATCAGATACGCAGTATTTT	TRBD2	TRBV7-9	TRBJ2-3	NA
CASSYSRNLYGYTF	TGTGCCAGCAGTTACTCGCGAAATTTATATGGCTACACCTTC	NA	TRBV6-5	TRBJ1-2	NA
CASSFRGDQPQHF	TGTGCCAGCAGTTTTAGGGGTGATCAGCCCCAGCATTTT	NA	TRBV28	TRBJ1-5	NA
CASSAGVLSSTYEQYF	TGTGCCAGCAGCGCCGGAGTACTATCGAGTACCTACGAGCAGTACTTC	NA	TRBV7-8	TRBJ2-7	NA
CASSSAAGPEAFF	TGTGCCAGCAGCTCGGCCGCGGGGCCTGAAGCTTTCTTT	NA	TRBV5-6	TRBJ1-1	NA
CSSSGDHGYTF	TGCAGTAGCTCAGGGGATCATGGCTACACCTTC	NA	TRBV20-1	TRBJ1-2	NA
CASIWTGGGSEAFF	TGTGCCAGCATTTGGACAGGAGGGGGTTCTGAAGCTTTCTTT	TRBD1	TRBV6-1	TRBJ1-1	once
CAISDRGDTEAFF	TGTGCCATCAGTGACAGGGGGGACACTGAAGCTTTCTTT	TRBD1	TRBV10-3	TRBJ1-1	NA
CASSGTDRGTTEAFF	TGTGCCAGCAGCGGAACGGACAGGGGGACCACTGAAGCTTTCTTT	TRBD1	TRBV7-8	TRBJ1-1	NA
CASSIGLAEYTDTQYF	TGTGCCAGTAGTATAGGGCTAGCGGAATACACAGATACGCAGTATTTT	TRBD2	TRBV19	TRBJ2-3	NA
CAISDFAGPSYEQYF	TGTGCCATCAGTGACTTTGCGGGGCCGTCCTACGAGCAGTACTTC	NA	TRBV10-3	TRBJ2-7	once
CAISEPKGGSTDTQYF	TGTGCCATCAGTGAGCCGAAGGGCGGGAGCACAGATACGCAGTATTTT	NA	TRBV10-3	TRBJ2-3	NA
CASSVDLGAEQYF	TGTGCCAGCAGCGTAGATCTGGGGGCCGAGCAGTACTTC	NA	TRBV9	TRBJ2-7	NA
CASSLYRSIQYF	TGTGCCAGCAGTTTATACCGCAGCATTCAGTACTTC	NA	TRBV28	TRBJ2-4	NA
CASSVGRIAYEQYF	TGTGCCAGCAGCGTAGGCAGGATCGCCTACGAGCAGTACTTC	NA	TRBV9	TRBJ2-7	NA
CASSVKVGQPGLAYTNTQYF	TGTGCCAGCAGCGTAAAAGTGGGACAGCCGGGACTCGCCTATACGAATACGCAGTATTTT	NA	TRBV9	TRBJ2-3	NA
CASSEASSNQPQHF	TGTGCCAGCAGCGAGGCGTCTTCCAATCAGCCCCAGCATTTT	NA	TRBV16	TRBJ1-5	NA
CATSMAPNEKLFF	TGTGCCACCAGCATGGCCCCCAATGAAAAACTGTTTTTT	NA	TRBV15	TRBJ1-4	NA
CASSQENIYEQYF	TGCGCCAGCAGCCAAGAAAATATTTACGAGCAGTACTTC	NA	TRBV4-1	TRBJ2-7	NA
CARGLDRYTDTQYF	TGCGCCAGAGGACTCGACCGATACACAGATACGCAGTATTTT	NA	TRBV10-1	TRBJ2-3	NA
CASSYPGTGKNEQFF	TGTGCCAGCAGTTACCCCGGGACAGGGAAGAATGAGCAGTTCTTC	TRBD1	TRBV6-5	TRBJ2-1	NA
CASRTAPLNYNEQFF	TGTGCCAGCAGGACAGCTCCCCTTAACTACAATGAGCAGTTCTTC	NA	TRBV7-2	TRBJ2-1	NA
CASSVSGMQGHNEQFF	TGCGCCAGCAGCGTAAGCGGGATGCAGGGGCACAATGAGCAGTTCTTC	NA	TRBV4-1	TRBJ2-1	NA
CASTYQGLPYEQYF	TGTGCCAGCACCTACCAGGGATTACCCTACGAGCAGTACTTC	NA	TRBV5-5	TRBJ2-7	NA
CASSPPGQGFLYHTGELFF	TGTGCCAGCAGTCCCCCGGGACAGGGTTTTTTGTACCACACCGGGGAGCTGTTTTTT	TRBD1	TRBV27	TRBJ2-2	NA
CASSRTGISSETQYF	TGTGCCAGCAGCCGGACAGGGATATCTTCAGAGACCCAGTACTTC	TRBD1	TRBV13	TRBJ2-5	NA
CASRSLTGELFF	TGTGCCAGCAGAAGCCTCACCGGGGAGCTGTTTTTT	NA	TRBV27	TRBJ2-2	NA
CASSQRALSGNTIYF	TGCGCCAGCAGCCAACGTGCGCTCTCTGGAAACACCATATATTTT	NA	TRBV4-1	TRBJ1-3	NA
CATSRGTSGPGEQYF	TGTGCCACCAGCAGGGGGACTAGCGGGCCGGGAGAGCAGTACTTC	TRBD2	TRBV15	TRBJ2-7	NA
CASSIGPGTGKGGYTF	TGTGCCAGCAGCATAGGTCCCGGGACAGGGAAGGGCGGCTACACCTTC	NA	TRBV21-1	TRBJ1-2	NA
CASSLLGLAESKNIQYF	TGTGCCAGCAGTTTACTCGGACTAGCGGAGTCTAAAAACATTCAGTACTTC	TRBD2	TRBV28	TRBJ2-4	NA
CASRPSDRVYSNQPQHF	TGTGCCAGCAGACCCTCTGACAGGGTGTATAGCAATCAGCCCCAGCATTTT	TRBD1	TRBV28	TRBJ1-5	NA
CASSPVPGQGPGYEQYF	TGTGCCAGCAGCCCCGTCCCGGGACAGGGACCGGGTTACGAGCAGTACTTC	TRBD1	TRBV7-9	TRBJ2-7	NA
CASSPIFSAGQTYEQYF	TGTGCCAGCTCACCAATCTTTTCAGCGGGACAAACCTACGAGCAGTACTTC	NA	TRBV18	TRBJ2-7	few
CASSLSSQGAGGYTF	TGTGCCAGCAGTTTATCATCCCAGGGGGCGGGAGGCTACACCTTC	TRBD1	TRBV28	TRBJ1-2	NA
CASSLTGATEAFF	TGTGCCAGCAGCTTAACAGGGGCCACTGAAGCTTTCTTT	NA	TRBV7-3	TRBJ1-1	NA
CAVPGGGETQYF	TGTGCCGTTCCGGGGGGGGGAGAGACCCAGTACTTC	TRBD2	TRBV2	TRBJ2-5	NA
CAISRDRTGTSGYNEQFF	TGTGCCATCAGTAGAGACCGAACCGGGACTAGCGGCTACAATGAGCAGTTCTTC	TRBD2	TRBV10-3	TRBJ2-1	NA
CASSLGGKSYEQYF	TGTGCCAGCAGCTTGGGCGGGAAATCCTACGAGCAGTACTTC	NA	TRBV5-5	TRBJ2-7	few
CASSPGTGRGYGYTF	TGTGCCAGCAGCCCAGGGACAGGGCGAGGCTATGGCTACACCTTC	TRBD1	TRBV7-2	TRBJ1-2	few
CASSFTGSSYEQYF	TGTGCCAGCAGTTTCACGGGGAGCTCCTACGAGCAGTACTTC	NA	TRBV28	TRBJ2-7	NA
CAWGKRDQETQYF	TGTGCCTGGGGGAAGCGGGACCAAGAGACCCAGTACTTC	NA	TRBV30	TRBJ2-5	few
CASTKLTSGSSYEQYF	TGTGCCAGCACCAAACTGACTAGCGGGAGCTCCTACGAGCAGTACTTC	TRBD2	TRBV2	TRBJ2-7	NA
CASSFVSLGLAGLYQETQYF	TGCGCCAGCAGCTTTGTGTCTTTAGGGCTAGCGGGCCTGTACCAAGAGACCCAGTACTTC	TRBD2	TRBV5-1	TRBJ2-5	NA
CASRYQGNTEAFF	TGTGCCAGCAGATATCAGGGGAACACTGAAGCTTTCTTT	NA	TRBV6-1	TRBJ1-1	few